Below, 7 T cell receptor beta chains from the same sample are listed, as sequenced in a study of PD-L1 blockade in urothelial cancer. TCRdb keeps only in-frame clones here, not all; method: immunoSEQ multiplex PCR. The sample consists of around 42,000 clones, roughly four fifths of them appearing once. The sample was PBMCs, taken around atezolizumab (anti-PD-L1) treatment. The receptors were sampled from a man aged 70-80 years with urothelial cancer.

This chain joins TRBV15 and TRBJ1-5; D is unclear. CDR1 is LNHNV and CDR2 is YYDKDF in the germline V gene (reference sequence). V gave up 2 bases and J gave up 1 base, with 15 bases separating them. This CDR3 is built from 17 residues. The CDR3 DNA sequence: TGTGCCACCAGCAGAACCACTTTTCCCGAGAGCAATCAGCCCCAGCATTTT. This sequence encodes CATSRTTFPESNQPQHF.

This chain links TRBV28 with TRBJ2-7; no definite D call. The CDR3 extends over 17 amino acids. The V gene's germline CDR1 is MDHEN and CDR2 SYDVKM. The ends were cut back, 5 bases at V and 3 bases at J, with 23 bases in the middle. The CDR3 sequence is CASSPTGKPLTGYEQYF. In DNA, the CDR3 is TGTGCCAGCAGTCCCACCGGCAAGCCCCTAACGGGCTACGAGCAGTACTTC.

This chain uses TRBV6-5 with TRBJ1-1; D gene unclear. The CDR3 sequence is 14 residues long. Germline CDR1 and CDR2: MNHEY and SVGAGI. Trimming cost V 7 bases and J 0 bases, with 12 bases left between them. CDR3 DNA sequence: TGTGCCAGCACCCCAGGTTCAATGAACACTGAAGCTTTCTTT. It encodes CASTPGSMNTEAFF.

This chain uses TRBV19 with TRBJ2-3; 7 nucleotides match TRBD1. The CDR3 loop spans 15 amino acids. Germline V CDR1 and CDR2: LNHDA, SQIVND (reference sequence). Unmatched junction bases numbered 5, after V lost 5 bases and J lost 0 bases. The CDR3: CASSPRTGSTDTQYF. CDR3 in DNA: TGTGCCAGTAGTCCCCGGACAGGAAGCACAGATACGCAGTATTTT.

This rearrangement joins TRBV11-3 to TRBJ2-5; possible D gene TRBD2, 5 bases. Trimming left V 3 bases short and J 6 bases short, with 8 bases between. The CDR3 loop spans 12 amino acids. Germline V CDR1 and CDR2: SGHNT, YENEEA. Here the CDR3 DNA reads TGTGCCAGCAGCTTCGGGGAGAAGACCCAGTACTTC. Translated, it gives CASSFGEKTQYF. Together with reference TRBV11-3 and TRBJ2-5, the CDR3 gives the full variable domain: EAGVVQSPRYKIIEKKQPVAFWCNPISGHNTLYWYLQNLGQGPELLIRYENEEAVDDSQLPKDRFSAERLKGVDSTLKIQPAELGDSAVYLCASSFGEKTQYFGPGTRLLVL.

The chain couples TRBV9 to TRBJ1-1; 8 bases are shared with TRBD1. J gave up 4 bases and V 0 bases, and 11 bases lay outside the gene matches. CDR3 length: 17 residues. Germline CDR1 SGDLS, CDR2 YYNGEE. The CDR3 DNA is TGTGCCAGCAGCGTAGCTCCCAGGGGGCAAACAGGCACTGAAGCTTTCTTT. It yields the protein CASSVAPRGQTGTEAFF.

The chain is built from TRBV7-9 and TRBJ2-7, with D possibly being TRBD2 (6 bases). The CDR3 is made up of 14 amino acids. Trimming stripped 4 bases from V and 0 bases from J, with 10 bases between. The germline V gene encodes CDR1 SEHNR and CDR2 FQNEAQ (reference sequence). This CDR3 is CASSSSSASYEQYF. CDR3 in DNA: TGTGCCAGCAGCTCCTCTAGCGCCTCCTACGAGCAGTACTTC.